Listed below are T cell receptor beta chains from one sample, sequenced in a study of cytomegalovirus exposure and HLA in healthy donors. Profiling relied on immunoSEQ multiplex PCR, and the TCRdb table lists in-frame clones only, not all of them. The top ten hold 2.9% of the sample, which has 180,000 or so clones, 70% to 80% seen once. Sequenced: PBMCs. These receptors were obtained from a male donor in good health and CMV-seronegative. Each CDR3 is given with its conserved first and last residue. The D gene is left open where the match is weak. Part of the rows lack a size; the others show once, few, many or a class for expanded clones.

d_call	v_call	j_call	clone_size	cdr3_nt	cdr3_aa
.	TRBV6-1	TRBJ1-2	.	TGTGCCAGCAGTGATAACAGCTATGGCTACACCTTC	CASSDNSYGYTF
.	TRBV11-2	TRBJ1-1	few	TGTGCCAGCAGCAAGGGACAACCGAACACTGAAGCTTTCTTT	CASSKGQPNTEAFF
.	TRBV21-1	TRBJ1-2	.	TGTGCCAGCAGCAAAGTTGGGGACAGGAGGGATTCGCTTGGCTACACCTTC	CASSKVGDRRDSLGYTF
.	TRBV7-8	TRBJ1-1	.	TGTGCCAGCAGGCATGGGGGGGGGTCCGGTGCCACTGAAGCTTTCTTT	CASRHGGGSGATEAFF
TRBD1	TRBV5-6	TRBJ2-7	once	TGTGCCAGCAGCCCACAGGGGACCTACGAGCAGTACTTC	CASSPQGTYEQYF
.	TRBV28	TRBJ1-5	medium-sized	TGTGCCAGCAGTATACAGGGTCCTCAGCCCCAGCATTTT	CASSIQGPQPQHF
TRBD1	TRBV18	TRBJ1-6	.	TGTGCCAGCTCACCCCTACAGGGGAATTCACCCCTCCACTTT	CASSPLQGNSPLHF
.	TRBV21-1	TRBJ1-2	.	TGTGCCAGCAGCGCCCAGAGGGGGCAAGGCTACACCTTC	CASSAQRGQGYTF
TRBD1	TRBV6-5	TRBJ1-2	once	TGTGCCAGCAGTCGATCTTACAGGGGGCATGGTGGCTACACCTTC	CASSRSYRGHGGYTF
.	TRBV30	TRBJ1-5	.	TGTGCCTGGAGTGTACGCGGAGGCAGCCGAGGATATAGCAATCAGCCCCAGCATTTT	CAWSVRGGSRGYSNQPQHF
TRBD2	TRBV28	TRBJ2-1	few	TGTGCCAGCAGTTTCCTCGGGGGACTAGTAAGCGGCGAGCAGTTCTTC	CASSFLGGLVSGEQFF
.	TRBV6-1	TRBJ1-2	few	TGTGCCAGCAGTCCTGCGGGGGCCCTAACTATCGGCTACACCTTC	CASSPAGALTIGYTF
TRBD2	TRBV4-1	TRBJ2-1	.	TGCGCCAGCAGCCCTCCAGCGGGGTCCTACAATGAGCAGTTCTTC	CASSPPAGSYNEQFF
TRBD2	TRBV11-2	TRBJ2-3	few	TGTGCCAGCAGCTTAGATCGGGTGGGACTAGCGGCGGTAGATACGCAGTATTTT	CASSLDRVGLAAVDTQYF
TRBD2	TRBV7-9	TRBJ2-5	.	TGTGCCAGCAGCTCCGGACTAGCGGGGGGGCCGGAGACCCAGTACTTC	CASSSGLAGGPETQYF
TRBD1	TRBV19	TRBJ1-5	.	TGTGCCAGTAGTACCAGACAGGGAAGTATGGGCAATCAGCCCCAGCATTTT	CASSTRQGSMGNQPQHF
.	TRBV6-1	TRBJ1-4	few	TGTGCCAGCAGTGAAAGGAGTCAGATAAATGAAAAACTGTTTTTT	CASSERSQINEKLFF
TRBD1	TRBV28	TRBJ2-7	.	TGTGCCAGCAGTTTGGACAGGGGCCCCTACGAGCAGTACTTC	CASSLDRGPYEQYF
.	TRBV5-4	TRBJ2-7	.	TGTGCCAGCAGTAATAGCTACGAGCAGTACTTC	CASSNSYEQYF
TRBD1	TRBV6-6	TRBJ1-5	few	TGTGCCAGCAGTTACGGGACAGATAGCAATCAGCCCCAGCATTTT	CASSYGTDSNQPQHF
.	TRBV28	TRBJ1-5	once	TGTGCCAGCAGCCCGTTAAATCAGCCCCAGCATTTT	CASSPLNQPQHF
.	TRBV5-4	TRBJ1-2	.	TGTGCCAGCAGCTTCGGCCAGGGAACTAACTATGGCTACACCTTC	CASSFGQGTNYGYTF
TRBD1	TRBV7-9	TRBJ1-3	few	TGTGCCAGCAGCTTAGTCAGACAGGGAATTACCAGAGGAAACACCATATATTTT	CASSLVRQGITRGNTIYF
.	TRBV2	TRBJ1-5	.	TGTGCCAGCAGCCATAAACAGGGATGGTCTGGTAGCAATCAGCCCCAGCATTTT	CASSHKQGWSGSNQPQHF
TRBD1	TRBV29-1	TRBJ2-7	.	TGCAGCGTTGGGGGGACAGGGGTCTACGAGCAGTACTTC	CSVGGTGVYEQYF
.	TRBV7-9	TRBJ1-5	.	TGTGCCAGCAGCTCCTCCGGGATGGGGAATCAGCCCCAGCATTTT	CASSSSGMGNQPQHF
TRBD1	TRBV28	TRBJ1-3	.	TGTGCCAGCAGTCTGGGACAGTGGATCGGCTCTGGAAACACCATATATTTT	CASSLGQWIGSGNTIYF
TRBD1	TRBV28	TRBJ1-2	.	TGTGCCAGCAGATTGACAGGGAATTCCTATGGCTACACCTTC	CASRLTGNSYGYTF
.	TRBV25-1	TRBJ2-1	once	TGTGCCAGCGTCCTAGATTCCTACAATGAGCAGTTCTTC	CASVLDSYNEQFF
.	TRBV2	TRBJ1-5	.	TGTGCCAGCAGTGAAGCGCTAACAGGCCCTCAGCCCCAGCATTTT	CASSEALTGPQPQHF
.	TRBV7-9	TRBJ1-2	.	TGTGCCAGCAGCTTACTTCTTAGCGGTGGCTACACCTTC	CASSLLLSGGYTF
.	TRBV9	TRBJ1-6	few	TGTGCCAGCAGCCCCCAAGGGGGGGGTTCAGCGTCACCCCTCCACTTT	CASSPQGGGSASPLHF
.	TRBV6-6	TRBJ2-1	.	TGTGCCAGCACGTTGAGCTCCTACAATGAGCAGTTCTTC	CASTLSSYNEQFF
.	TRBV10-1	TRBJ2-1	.	TGCGCCAGCAGTGAAGGACACAGCTCCTACAATGAGCAGTTCTTC	CASSEGHSSYNEQFF
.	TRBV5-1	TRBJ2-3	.	TGCGCCAGCACCCTGGGACGGGAGATAGATACGCAGTATTTT	CASTLGREIDTQYF
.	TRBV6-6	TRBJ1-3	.	TGTGCCAGCAGCCTCGGAGGCCTCTCTGGAAACACCATATATTTT	CASSLGGLSGNTIYF
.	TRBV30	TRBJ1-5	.	TGTGCCTGGAGTAGTGGGGAGTTCGGGGCCCAGCATTTT	CAWSSGEFGAQHF
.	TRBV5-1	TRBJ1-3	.	TGCGCCAGCAGCCTGGGAGGGTCTGGAAACACCATATATTTT	CASSLGGSGNTIYF
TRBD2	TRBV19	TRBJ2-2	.	TGTGCCAGTAGTACCCTCTCCTTCCAGCGGGGTGCGAACACCGGGGAGCTGTTTTTT	CASSTLSFQRGANTGELFF
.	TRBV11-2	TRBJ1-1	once	TGTGCCAGCAGCTTAGCCGCTAGCGACTCTGAAGCTTTCTTT	CASSLAASDSEAFF
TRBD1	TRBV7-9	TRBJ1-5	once	TGTGCCAGCAGTCCCGGACAGGGCAGGCAGCCCCAGCATTTT	CASSPGQGRQPQHF
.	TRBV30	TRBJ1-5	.	TGTGCCTGGAGTCGACATCCTGGTTCCCAGCCCCAGCATTTT	CAWSRHPGSQPQHF
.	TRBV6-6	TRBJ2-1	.	TGTGCCAGCAGGGGCAACCCTACCGGTGAGCAGTTCTTC	CASRGNPTGEQFF
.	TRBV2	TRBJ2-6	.	TGTGCCAGCAGGGGATTATCCAGAGGGGGTGGGGCCAACGTCCTGACTTTC	CASRGLSRGGGANVLTF
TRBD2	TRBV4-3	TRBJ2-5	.	TGCGCCAGCAGCCAAGAAAGTTTTCTAGCGGGAGGGCGAGAGACCCAGTACTTC	CASSQESFLAGGRETQYF
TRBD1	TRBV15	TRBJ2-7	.	TGTGCCACCAGCAGAGATGCGCCAGGGGGCCACTACGAGCAGTACTTC	CATSRDAPGGHYEQYF
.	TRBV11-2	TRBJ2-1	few	TGTGCCAGCAGCTCCCGATTGAGCTCCTACAATGAGCAGTTCTTC	CASSSRLSSYNEQFF
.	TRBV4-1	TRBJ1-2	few	TGCGCCAGCAGCCAAGATCCGAGAGGGTGGGATGGCTACACCTTC	CASSQDPRGWDGYTF
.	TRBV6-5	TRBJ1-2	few	TGTGCCAGCAGGTCCCCCGAGACAGGCAACTATGGCTACACCTTC	CASRSPETGNYGYTF
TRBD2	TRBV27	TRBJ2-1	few	TGTGCCAGCAGTTCGCCCAGCGGGAGGGCCTACAATGAGCAGTTCTTC	CASSSPSGRAYNEQFF